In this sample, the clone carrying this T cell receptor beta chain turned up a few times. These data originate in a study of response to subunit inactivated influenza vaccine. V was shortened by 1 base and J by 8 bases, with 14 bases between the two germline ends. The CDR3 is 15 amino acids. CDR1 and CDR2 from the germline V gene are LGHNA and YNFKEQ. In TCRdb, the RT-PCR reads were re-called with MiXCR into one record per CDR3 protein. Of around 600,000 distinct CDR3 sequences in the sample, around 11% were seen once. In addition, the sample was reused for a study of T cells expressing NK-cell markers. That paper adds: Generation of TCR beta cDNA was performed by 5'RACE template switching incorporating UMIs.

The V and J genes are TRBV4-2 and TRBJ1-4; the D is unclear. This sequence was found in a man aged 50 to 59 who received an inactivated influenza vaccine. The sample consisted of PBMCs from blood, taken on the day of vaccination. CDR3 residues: CASSQVGSLGEKLFF. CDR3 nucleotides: TGTGCCAGCAGCCAAGTAGGTTCCCTGGGGGAAAAACTGTTTTTT.